The clone carrying this T cell receptor beta chain has a handful of counts. The antigen is unknown. No vitiligo treatment was given during the prior three months. These data are taken from a study of resident and recirculating memory T cells in vitiligo. Findings of the study overall: Non-conserved TCRs across sites and patients suggested distinct clones per lesion.

Clones were sequenced by immunoSEQ multiplex PCR, and TCRdb holds only the in-frame ones, with some missing. The sample holds 60,000 to 80,000 clones, approximately 89% seen once. The length of the CDR3 is 18 residues. The germline V gene has CDR1 SGHTA and CDR2 FQGNSA. Trimming removed 5 bases from V and 4 bases from J; junction bases left unmatched: 14. Sequencing used blood. The chain links TRBV7-2 to TRBJ2-2; 9 nucleotides agree with TRBD2. The sequence came from a male donor with vitiligo. The CDR3 protein is CASSRVSGGGAGTGELFF. CDR3 bases: TGTGCCAGCAGCCGCGTATCGGGCGGGGGGGCTGGCACCGGGGAGCTGTTTTTT. The full variable domain, with the rest looked up from reference TRBV7-2 and TRBJ2-2, is GAGVSQSPSNKVTEKGKDVELRCDPISGHTALYWYRQSLGQGLEFLIYFQGNSAPDKSGLPSDRFSAERTGGSVSTLTIQRTQQEDSAVYLCASSRVSGGGAGTGELFFGEGSRLTVL.